The next 12 T cell receptor beta chains were all read from a single sample in a study of T cell changes during pregnancy in multiple sclerosis. The assay was immunoSEQ multiplex PCR, and TCRdb's table has in-frame clones only and misses some. Of around 15,000 clones listed, less than 90% are singletons. This sample comprised CD8+ T cells from peripheral blood mononuclear cells, obtained in the third trimester of pregnancy. The receptors shown here come from a female donor in good health, enrolled as a control in a pregnancy study.

This clone showed up just once. The chain is built from TRBV5-4 and TRBJ1-2; unclear D gene. This CDR3 has 12 residues. V gave up 4 bases and J gave up 7 bases, with 11 bases separating them. Germline CDR1 SGHNT, CDR2 YYREEE (reference sequence). The CDR3, as DNA: TGTGCCAGCAGCGATCGACTGGCTGGCTACACCTTC. Translated: CASSDRLAGYTF.

The chain recombines TRBV4-3 with TRBJ1-6, with 7 bases that match TRBD1. CDR3 length: 14 residues. V lost 7 bases and J lost 4; bases outside the gene matches: 4. CDR1 and CDR2 from the germline V gene are LGHNA and YSLEER. Here the CDR3 reads CASKGAEYNSPLHF. The CDR3 nucleotides are TGCGCCAGCAAGGGGGCAGAATATAATTCACCCCTCCACTTT.

The chain employs TRBV13 and TRBJ2-1; D is ambiguous. Trimming took off 5 bases at V and 5 bases at J, with 10 bases between the two ends. Germline V lookup: CDR1 PRHDT, CDR2 FYEKMQ (reference sequence). The CDR3 has 13 amino acids. CDR3 residues: CASSPPVDNEQFF. In nucleotides, the CDR3 is TGTGCCAGCAGCCCCCCGGTCGACAATGAGCAGTTCTTC. The full variable domain, rest sourced from reference TRBV13 and TRBJ2-1, is AAGVIQSPRHLIKEKRETATLKCYPIPRHDTVYWYQQGPGQDPQFLISFYEKMQSDKGSIPDRFSAQQFSDYHSELNMSSLELGDSALYFCASSPPVDNEQFFGPGTRLTVL.

The CDR3 sequence is CAWRDRAMNTEAFF. The CDR3 coding sequence is TGTGCCTGGAGGGACAGAGCCATGAACACTGAAGCTTTCTTT. V is TRBV30 and J is TRBJ1-1; D possibly corresponds to TRBD1 (6 bases). V was shortened by 3 bases and J by 0 bases, with 11 bases between the two germline ends. Germline CDR1 reads GTSNPN; CDR2 reads SVGIG (reference sequence). The CDR3 contains 14 residues.

J is TRBJ2-1 and V is TRBV7-9; TRBD2 is a possible D gene (6 bases). The V gene lost 5 bases and the J gene lost 10 bases, with 15 bases spanning the gap. The CDR3 is 13 amino acids. Germline V lookup: CDR1 SEHNR, CDR2 FQNEAQ (reference sequence). The CDR3 coding sequence is TGTGCCAGCAGCCCCGGAGGGCCCTCGGAGCAGTTCTTC. Translation gives CASSPGGPSEQFF.

V gene TRBV5-4 combines with J gene TRBJ1-1; D possibly corresponds to TRBD1 (5 bases). The CDR3 has 17 residues. The germline V gene encodes CDR1 SGHNT and CDR2 YYREEE (reference sequence). The germline V and J ends were trimmed by 0 bases and 0 bases, with 15 bases remaining between them. The CDR3 DNA sequence: TGTGCCAGCAGCTTGGGGGCGGGGCCAACGATGAACACTGAAGCTTTCTTT. Translated, it gives CASSLGAGPTMNTEAFF.

This sequence joins TRBV10-3 and TRBJ2-7; TRBD2 matches at 9 bases. Germline V gives CDR1 ENHRY, CDR2 SYGVKD. V lost 7 bases to trimming and J lost 2 bases; unmatched junction nucleotides: 9. CDR3 size: 15 residues. Here the CDR3 reads CAINPVAGEPYEQYF. The DNA for the CDR3 is TGTGCCATCAACCCTGTAGCGGGGGAACCCTACGAGCAGTACTTC.

The chain carries TRBV11-2 and TRBJ2-7, with D maybe TRBD1 (6 bases). The length of the CDR3 is 13 residues. The ends were cut back, 2 bases at V and 6 bases at J, with 11 bases in the middle. CDR1 and CDR2 (germline): SGHAT, FQNNGV. Written as DNA, the CDR3 is TGTGCCAGCAGCTTATTTGTAGGGGGCGAGCAGTACTTC. Amino acid sequence: CASSLFVGGEQYF.

J is TRBJ2-3 and V is TRBV4-1, with a possible D match to TRBD1 (6 bases). Trimming cost V 0 bases and J 0 bases, with 13 bases left between them. The CDR3 consists of 17 residues. CDR1 is MGHRA, CDR2 YSYEKL, per germline. The CDR3 spells CASSQEGSGASTDTQYF. CDR3 DNA: TGCGCCAGCAGCCAAGAAGGATCAGGGGCTAGCACAGATACGCAGTATTTT.

This rearrangement joins TRBV27 to TRBJ2-7; a weak D match, TRBD2 (7 bases). Germline CDR1 MNHEY, CDR2 SMNVEV (reference sequence). Trimming removed 2 bases at V and 5 bases at J, with 16 bases between. This CDR3 comprises 15 residues. The CDR3 sequence: CASSLPGGAVDEQYF. CDR3 DNA sequence: TGTGCCAGCAGTTTACCGGGGGGCGCGGTTGACGAGCAGTACTTC.

The genes are TRBV21-1 and TRBJ1-4; the table assigns TRBD1, which was not confirmed against the DNA. TRBV21-1 is a pseudogene segment. This CDR3 region has 15 residues. The CDR3 nucleotides are TGTGCCAGCAGCAGACCGGGACAGGGGGTTGAAAAACTGTTTTTT. Translated, it gives CASSRPGQGVEKLFF.

V and J are TRBV2 and TRBJ2-3; 7 bases match TRBD2. Losses at the gene ends were 6 bases for V and 2 bases for J; bases not matched to a gene: 20. This CDR3 spans 19 amino acids. Germline loops: CDR1 SNHLY, CDR2 FYNNEI. The CDR3, as DNA: TGTGCCAGCAGAGAACCACGGGGGGAGGCTAGCGGTTACACAGATACGCAGTATTTT. Translated, it gives CASREPRGEASGYTDTQYF.